A selection of T cell receptor beta chains follows, all from one sample in a study of cytomegalovirus exposure and HLA in healthy donors. This table comes from immunoSEQ multiplex PCR, and its TCRdb copy is limited to in-frame clones, with some not included. The sample data list 100,000 to 150,000 clones. The sequencing input was PBMCs. Receptors were obtained from a man aged 18 to 29 in good health and CMV-seronegative. CDR3s leave out the opening cysteine and the closing phenylalanine or tryptophan. D genes are given only for firm matches.

>TRBJ2-7|.|TRBV2
ASSEAGAISYEQY
>TRBJ2-2|TRBD2|TRBV7-8
ASSLLLAGATGELF
>TRBJ2-1|TRBD2|TRBV9
ASSERTSGSYNEQF
>TRBJ2-1|TRBD2|TRBV19
ASSSTGGLAGTLSYNEQF
>TRBJ2-3|.|TRBV9
ASSDPTGMLADTQY
>TRBJ2-3|.|TRBV11-3
ASSLTPPTDTQY
>TRBJ2-1|.|TRBV19
ASSADPLRGEQF
>TRBJ1-1|TRBD1|TRBV28
ASSDGTGNPEAF
>TRBJ2-7|.|TRBV2
ASGDFLSEQY
>TRBJ1-1|.|TRBV9
ASSVEGASEAF
>TRBJ2-2|TRBD1|TRBV9
ASSPGGGFTGELF
>TRBJ1-2|.|TRBV15
ATSRDSAGYGYT
>TRBJ1-4|.|TRBV30
AWSVGGVGNEKLF
>TRBJ2-2|.|TRBV25-1
ASSLVPGGSGELF
>TRBJ2-2|.|TRBV7-7
ASSSRTVTGELF
>TRBJ2-7|.|TRBV29-1
SVEFAEYEQY
>TRBJ2-5|.|TRBV5-1
ASSLVLQETQY
>TRBJ1-2|TRBD1|TRBV6-1
ASSEGDRVVFGYT
>TRBJ2-1|.|TRBV5-4
ASSIRDYNEQF
>TRBJ1-1|TRBD1|TRBV5-6
ASSGETGISTEAF
>TRBJ1-1|.|TRBV5-6
ASSLAAGRGAF
>TRBJ1-2|.|TRBV10-3
AISADDSPYGYT
>TRBJ2-7|TRBD1|TRBV2
ASTLGTGYEQY
>TRBJ2-5|TRBD2|TRBV11-3
ASSQGVAGRETQY
>TRBJ1-2|TRBD1|TRBV9
ASSVTGTATNYGYT
>TRBJ1-2|.|TRBV27
ASSHKGHLNYGYT
>TRBJ1-2|.|TRBV2
ASRKGENYGYT
>TRBJ2-7|TRBD2|TRBV5-1
ASSPPGGGNTYEQY
>TRBJ1-2|TRBD1|TRBV28
ASDLPGQGRDGYT
>TRBJ1-2|.|TRBV19
ASSHRGAGSRAYT
>TRBJ2-3|.|TRBV7-9
ASSILDTQY